This TCR beta chain comes out of a study of T cells in narcolepsy listed by TCRdb under 2018. Background on the whole study: Patients with narcolepsy type 1 or type 2 (NT1, NT2) were enrolled in the study together with healthy control donors. The study sought autoreactive T cells targeting hypocretin neuron self-antigens (hypocretin, TRIB2) in narcolepsy patients, using TCR Vbeta sequencing to track clonotypes in blood and CSF. Here is what the overall study found, with its caveats: No sequences matching autoreactive T cell clones were present in some of the blood memory CD4+ repertoires from patients and controls. Numbers of sequenced blood memory CD4+ clonotypes were comparable, with averages of about 39,494 in patients and around 30,000 in controls. In plots comparing CSF and blood CD4+ T cell clonotypes from the same patient, HCRT-specific and TRIB2-specific autoreactive clonotypes were highlighted. According to the report, autoreactive clonotypes were detected serially in the blood of the same patients and of different patients, but not in healthy controls.

Memory CD4+ T cells were sorted ex vivo from peripheral blood of narcolepsy patients and healthy controls for TCR Vbeta sequencing. In the case of this clone: Its antigen remains undetermined. It has no much larger one-base neighbor in the sample; base qualities were not kept.

Library construction relied on the immunoSEQ multiplex PCR assay. TCRdb mirrors the immuneACCESS table, restricted to in-frame sequences. Some clones are absent from its copies; in checked studies, under half trace to an unresolved V gene, and the reason for the others is unknown. In this sample the table shows roughly 22,000 clones, roughly two thirds of which occur a single time. Roughly 12% of the sample rests with the top ten. Trimming removed 0 bases from V and 0 bases from J, leaving 9 bases between the germline ends. From the cysteine up to the phenylalanine, the CDR3 has a length of 15 residues. Just CDR3 DNA is preserved here, 45 bases in frame from base 1. Via the germline V gene, CDR1 is SGDLS and CDR2 YYNGEE.

The TCR originated in a human donor in good health. Sequencing was performed on memory (CD45RA-) CD4+ T cells from blood. The cell subset or site tag for this specimen amounts to: memory T cells sorted ex vivo from peripheral blood. The rearrangement joined TRBV9 to TRBJ1-2; the best D guess is TRBD1, with 6 bases matching. At the DNA level, the sequence is TGTGCCAGCAGCGTAGACGGGGGCGCTAACTATGGCTACACCTTC. This is translated as CASSVDGGANYGYTF.